Listed below are T cell receptor beta chains from one sample, sequenced in a study of blood T cell repertoires in COVID-19. Sequenced by immunoSEQ multiplex PCR; TCRdb stores in-frame clones only, minus some. The sample shows tens of thousands of clones, 85% to 90% of them seen only once. Sequences were obtained from peripheral blood. Receptor source: a human donor with active COVID-19. The donor label of this sample is uncertain. Each CDR3 is given with its conserved first and last residue. The D gene is left open where the match is weak. Part of the rows lack a size; the others show once, few, many or a class for expanded clones.

d_call	clone_size	v_call	j_call	cdr3_aa	cdr3_nt
.	once	TRBV7-2	TRBJ2-3	CASSLPGQPDTQYF	TGTGCCAGCAGCTTACCAGGTCAACCAGATACGCAGTATTTT
.	few	TRBV6-6	TRBJ1-3	CASSPGGVSGNTIYF	TGTGCCAGCAGCCCGGGGGGGGTCTCTGGAAACACCATATATTTT
TRBD1	.	TRBV2	TRBJ2-7	CASGGTGAAVVFYEQYF	TGTGCCAGCGGCGGGACAGGGGCCGCAGTGGTATTTTACGAGCAGTACTTC
TRBD1	.	TRBV3-1/TRBV3-2	TRBJ2-7	CASSHVGTGVYEQYF	TGTGCCAGCAGCCATGTGGGGACAGGGGTCTACGAGCAGTACTTC
.	.	TRBV30	TRBJ1-5	CAWSEWELNQPQHF	TGTGCCTGGAGTGAGTGGGAGCTGAATCAGCCCCAGCATTTT
TRBD1	.	TRBV9	TRBJ2-2	CASSVGQGKTGELFF	TGTGCCAGCAGCGTAGGACAGGGGAAGACCGGGGAGCTGTTTTTT
TRBD2	.	TRBV7-9	TRBJ2-1	CASSPPGLAGGRHNEQFF	TGTGCCAGCAGCCCCCCCGGACTAGCGGGGGGGCGCCACAATGAGCAGTTCTTC
.	.	TRBV24-1	TRBJ2-3	CATQQAFSTDTQYF	TGTGCCACACAACAGGCCTTTAGCACAGATACGCAGTATTTT
.	.	TRBV6-5	TRBJ2-5	CASSYGVARETQYF	TGTGCCAGCAGTTACGGTGTAGCGAGGGAGACCCAGTACTTC
.	few	TRBV10-1	TRBJ2-7	CASSEQGSPYEQYF	TGCGCCAGCAGTGAGCAGGGGTCTCCCTACGAGCAGTACTTC
.	.	TRBV7-2	TRBJ2-5	CASSLRGGRETQYF	TGTGCCAGCAGCCTGCGGGGTGGACGAGAGACCCAGTACTTC
.	.	TRBV7-9	TRBJ1-1	CASSLSTALKTEAFF	TGTGCCAGCAGCTTAAGTACAGCCCTCAAAACTGAAGCTTTCTTT
TRBD2	.	TRBV5-3	TRBJ2-1	CARSPRASGANEQFF	TGTGCCAGAAGCCCAAGGGCTAGCGGGGCCAATGAGCAGTTCTTC
.	.	TRBV4-3	TRBJ2-7	CASSQDPQPGQFYEQYF	TGCGCCAGCAGCCAAGATCCCCAGCCGGGACAATTCTACGAGCAGTACTTC
TRBD1	.	TRBV27	TRBJ1-2	CASSPGQTDYTF	TGTGCCAGCAGTCCGGGACAGACCGATTACACCTTC
.	.	TRBV27	TRBJ2-5	CASRGSRDTNGQETQYF	TGTGCCAGCAGGGGATCCAGGGACACAAACGGTCAAGAGACCCAGTACTTC
.	.	TRBV19	TRBJ2-3	CASSILELDTQYF	TGTGCCAGTAGTATTTTAGAATTGGATACGCAGTATTTT
.	.	TRBV6-1	TRBJ2-1	CASSELGRGRNNEQFF	TGTGCCAGCAGTGAATTGGGCAGGGGGAGGAACAATGAGCAGTTCTTC
TRBD1	.	TRBV7-9	TRBJ1-4	CASSSWDRKNEKLFF	TGTGCCAGCAGCTCATGGGACAGAAAGAATGAAAAACTGTTTTTT
.	.	TRBV12-5	TRBJ2-2	CASGSAGSYTGELFF	TGTGCTAGTGGTTCCGCGGGATCCTACACCGGGGAGCTGTTTTTT
.	.	TRBV4-1	TRBJ2-1	CASSQGPAVSYNEQFF	TGCGCCAGCAGCCAAGGTCCAGCGGTCTCCTACAATGAGCAGTTCTTC
TRBD2	.	TRBV6-6	TRBJ2-1	CASSQFSGGQGEQFF	TGTGCCAGCAGTCAATTTAGCGGGGGGCAGGGGGAGCAGTTCTTC
TRBD2	.	TRBV27	TRBJ2-5	CASSRASGGLETQYF	TGTGCCAGTTCTCGGGCTAGCGGGGGGCTGGAGACCCAGTACTTC
TRBD1	.	TRBV7-3	TRBJ2-2	CASSSERGLVTGELFF	TGTGCCAGCAGCTCCGAAAGGGGGCTGGTCACCGGGGAGCTGTTTTTT
.	.	TRBV21-1	TRBJ2-7	CASSPRGSQRYEQYF	TGTGCCAGCAGCCCAAGGGGGAGCCAAAGGTACGAGCAGTACTTC
TRBD1	.	TRBV19	TRBJ1-5	CASSSAGGVGQPQHF	TGTGCCAGTAGTAGCGCAGGGGGAGTGGGTCAGCCCCAGCATTTT
.	.	TRBV15	TRBJ2-5	CATSRQGPEETQYF	TGTGCCACCAGCAGACAGGGGCCTGAAGAGACCCAGTACTTC
.	.	TRBV7-8	TRBJ2-7	CASSSSAGGFYEQYF	TGTGCCAGCAGCTCCTCAGCTGGGGGCTTCTACGAGCAGTACTTC
TRBD1	once	TRBV28	TRBJ2-7	CASSPRDRGRLAGTYGQYF	TGTGCCAGCAGCCCCCGTGACAGGGGGCGTCTAGCGGGTACCTACGGGCAGTACTTC